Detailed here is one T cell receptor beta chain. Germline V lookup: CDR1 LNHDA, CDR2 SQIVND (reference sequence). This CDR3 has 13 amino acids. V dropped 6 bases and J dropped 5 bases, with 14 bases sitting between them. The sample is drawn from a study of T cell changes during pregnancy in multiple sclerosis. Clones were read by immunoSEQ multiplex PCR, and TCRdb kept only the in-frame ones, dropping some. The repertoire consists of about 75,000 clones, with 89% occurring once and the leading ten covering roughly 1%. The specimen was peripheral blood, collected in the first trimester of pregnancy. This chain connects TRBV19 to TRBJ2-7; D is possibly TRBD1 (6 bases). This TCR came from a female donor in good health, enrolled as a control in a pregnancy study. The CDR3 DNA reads TGTGCCAGTAGGGTACAGGGTTCGAACGAGCAGTACTTC. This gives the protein CASRVQGSNEQYF.